The rows below give T cell receptor beta chains drawn from one sample of a study of response to subunit inactivated influenza vaccine. MiXCR, applied by TCRdb to the RT-PCR reads, yields one record per CDR3 protein. The data show a few hundred thousand distinct CDR3 sequences, 12% seen once. The sequencing used non-naive T cells sorted from PBMCs, collected around two weeks before vaccination. The receptors derive from a man aged 45 to 65 who received an inactivated influenza vaccine. Both conserved end residues are part of each CDR3. A D gene is named only where the DNA matches it firmly. Clone size is not always given. Where it is, it says once, few, many or a class for expanded clones.

V	size	J	D	DNA	CDR3
TRBV6-2/TRBV6-3	-	TRBJ2-3	TRBD2	TGTGCCAGCAGTGATCGACTAGCGGGTCCCACAGATACGCAGTATTTT	CASSDRLAGPTDTQYF
TRBV7-9	few	TRBJ2-3	-	TGTGCCAGCAGCTTCCCGGAACCCACAGATACGCAGTATTTT	CASSFPEPTDTQYF
TRBV2	many	TRBJ2-2	-	TGTGCCAGCAGTGGGGGGATGAACACCGGGGAGCTGTTTTTT	CASSGGMNTGELFF
TRBV29-1	many	TRBJ2-5	TRBD1	TGCAGCGTACGAGCCCTAAACAGGGGACCCCTCGTGGACCAGTACTTC	CSVRALNRGPLVDQYF
TRBV6-1	many	TRBJ1-2	-	TGTGCCAGCAGTGACAGGGTGGATGGCTACACCTTC	CASSDRVDGYTF
TRBV3-1	-	TRBJ1-6	TRBD1	TGTGCCAGCAGCCCGCTGGACAGGCCCGATTCACCCCTCCACTTT	CASSPLDRPDSPLHF
TRBV6-5	many	TRBJ2-7	-	TGTGCCAGCAGTTTGGAGGGGTCCTACGAGCAGTACTTC	CASSLEGSYEQYF
TRBV4-1	-	TRBJ1-2	-	TGCGCCAGCAGCCAAGGAATAGGGGTTGGCTACACCTTC	CASSQGIGVGYTF
TRBV12-3/TRBV12-4	-	TRBJ2-3	-	TGTGCCAGCAGTTTCGGGGCTACTCACGCAGATACGCAGTATTTT	CASSFGATHADTQYF
TRBV12-3/TRBV12-4	many	TRBJ2-1	-	TGTGCCAGTCGCACGCAGCCCAATTACAATGAGCAGTTCTTC	CASRTQPNYNEQFF
TRBV21-1	few	TRBJ1-5	-	TGTGCCAGCAGCAAAGAGGACAGGGTGGTACTTCAGCCCCAGCATTTT	CASSKEDRVVLQPQHF
TRBV16	-	TRBJ1-2	-	TGTGCCAGCAGCCCATTTGACGGATTTAACTATGGCTACACCTTC	CASSPFDGFNYGYTF
TRBV7-2	few	TRBJ2-1	TRBD2	TGTGCCAGCAGCTACTATAGCGGGGAAGTAAATGAGCAGTTCTTC	CASSYYSGEVNEQFF
TRBV4-3	many	TRBJ2-7	-	TGCGCCAGCAGCCAAGAATGGGGGGGCAAATACGAGCAGTACTTC	CASSQEWGGKYEQYF
TRBV5-1	few	TRBJ2-7	TRBD1	TGCGCCAGCAGACCCGGGACAGCGGTAGGCGAGCAGTACTTC	CASRPGTAVGEQYF
TRBV2	many	TRBJ2-7	-	TGTGCCAGCAGTGTTTTCGAGCAGTACTTC	CASSVFEQYF
TRBV6-2/TRBV6-3	few	TRBJ1-1	-	TGTGCCAGCAGTTACAGGACTATAAGTGGGGCTTTCTTT	CASSYRTISGAFF
TRBV11-2	-	TRBJ1-1	-	TGTGCCAGCAGCGACGTGGGCACTGAAGCTTTCTTT	CASSDVGTEAFF
TRBV14	-	TRBJ1-2	-	TGTGCCAGCAGCCAATTTCTGGGACGGGGCTATGGCTACACCTTC	CASSQFLGRGYGYTF
TRBV7-2	once	TRBJ2-3	-	TGTGCCAGCAGCTCCGGGATTAGCACAGATACGCAGTATTTT	CASSSGISTDTQYF
TRBV7-9	-	TRBJ2-1	-	TGTGCCAGCAGCATGGAGCCCAGCTCCTACAATGAGCAGTTCTTC	CASSMEPSSYNEQFF
TRBV7-9	-	TRBJ2-7	TRBD1	TGTGCCAGCAGCTGGGGGACAGGACCCTACGAGCAGTACTTC	CASSWGTGPYEQYF
TRBV18	many	TRBJ2-1	TRBD1	TGTGCCAGCTCACCACCGGAGGACAGGGTCAATGAGCAGTTCTTC	CASSPPEDRVNEQFF
TRBV7-2	many	TRBJ2-7	TRBD1	TGTGCCAGCAGCGAAGGACAGGGACCATACGAGCAGTACTTC	CASSEGQGPYEQYF
TRBV2	-	TRBJ2-6	-	TGTGCCAGCAGTGTTGGATCGGGGGGGGCCAACGTCCTGACTTTC	CASSVGSGGANVLTF
TRBV3-1	-	TRBJ2-1	-	TGTGCCAGCAGCGAGGCAGGGCGTAATGAGCAGTTCTTC	CASSEAGRNEQFF
TRBV10-3	few	TRBJ2-3	-	TGTGCCGTGCTCCGGACAGATACGCAGTATTTT	CAVLRTDTQYF
TRBV5-1	few	TRBJ2-6	-	TGCGCCAGCAGCACCCAGGGTTCTGGGGCCAACGTCCTGACTTTC	CASSTQGSGANVLTF
TRBV4-1	many	TRBJ2-7	-	TGCGCCAGCAGCCAAGAGATCGGGACTCAAAAAAACTACGAGCAGTACTTC	CASSQEIGTQKNYEQYF
TRBV12-3/TRBV12-4	few	TRBJ2-5	-	TGTGCCAGCAAGAACGGGGCCGCTGAGGCCCAGTACTTC	CASKNGAAEAQYF
TRBV5-1	few	TRBJ1-1	-	TGCGCCAGCAGCAAACTACAGGGAGGGGCTGAAGCTTTCTTT	CASSKLQGGAEAFF
TRBV6-2/TRBV6-3	few	TRBJ2-7	-	TGTGCCAGCAGTTACCTCAACGAGCAGTACTTC	CASSYLNEQYF
TRBV7-2	-	TRBJ1-6	TRBD1	TGTGCCAGCAGCTTATCCGGACAGGGGAGGAATTCACCCCTCCACTTT	CASSLSGQGRNSPLHF
TRBV5-1	few	TRBJ2-2	TRBD2	TGCGCCAGCAGCCGGGACTACTACACCGGGGAGCTGTTTTTT	CASSRDYYTGELFF
TRBV29-1	few	TRBJ2-3	TRBD2	TGCAGCGCAACGGGACTAGCGGGAGCAAATATCATCACAGATACGCAGTATTTT	CSATGLAGANIITDTQYF
TRBV12-3/TRBV12-4	-	TRBJ2-7	TRBD1	TGTGCCAGCAGTTTAGGGACAGGGGGCTGGTACGAGCAGTACTTC	CASSLGTGGWYEQYF
TRBV11-1	few	TRBJ1-1	TRBD1	TGTGCCAGCAGCCTGTATTTGCCCAGAGGACAGGGGGCCTCTGAAGCTTTCTTT	CASSLYLPRGQGASEAFF
TRBV5-1	many	TRBJ1-2	-	TGCGCCAGCAGCTTGGAGGCAGCCTACTATGGCTACACCTTC	CASSLEAAYYGYTF
TRBV19	-	TRBJ1-5	-	TGTGCCAGTACCAACCCCCCGGATCAGCCCCAGCATTTT	CASTNPPDQPQHF
TRBV10-3	-	TRBJ2-3	-	TGTGCCATCAGCGGGAGAGAAGATACGCAGTATTTT	CAISGREDTQYF
TRBV6-5	few	TRBJ2-5	-	TGTGCCAGCGGATACGACACGGCCTGGAGTGAGACCCAGTACTTC	CASGYDTAWSETQYF
TRBV9	-	TRBJ2-1	TRBD2	TGTGCCAGCAGCGGTATACCGGGACTAGCGGGATACAATGAGCAGTTCTTC	CASSGIPGLAGYNEQFF
TRBV5-1	few	TRBJ1-6	-	TGCGCCAGCAGCTTTACAGGGAGGAGTTCACCCCTCCACTTT	CASSFTGRSSPLHF
TRBV13	few	TRBJ2-1	-	TGTGCCAGCAGCTCGACTACCGACACCTACAATGAGCAGTTCTTC	CASSSTTDTYNEQFF
TRBV20-1	few	TRBJ2-1	TRBD2	TGCAGTGCGAGCGGGCGGGGGACCGATGAGCAGTTCTTC	CSASGRGTDEQFF
TRBV6-2/TRBV6-3	few	TRBJ1-2	-	TGTGCCAGCAGTTGGGGACGGATTTATGGCTACACCTTC	CASSWGRIYGYTF
TRBV10-3	few	TRBJ2-5	TRBD2	TGTGCCACCACCGGGACTAGCTTGATGGAGACCCAGTACTTC	CATTGTSLMETQYF
TRBV7-6	-	TRBJ2-3	-	TGTGCCAGCAGCTCAGTGGGGCCGCCAGATACGCAGTATTTT	CASSSVGPPDTQYF
TRBV29-1	many	TRBJ2-5	TRBD1	TGCAGTTCGGGACAGGGCGGCGAGACCCAGTACTTC	CSSGQGGETQYF
TRBV11-2	-	TRBJ2-1	TRBD1	TGTGCCAGCAGCCCTCGACAGGGCTCTGAGCAGTTCTTC	CASSPRQGSEQFF